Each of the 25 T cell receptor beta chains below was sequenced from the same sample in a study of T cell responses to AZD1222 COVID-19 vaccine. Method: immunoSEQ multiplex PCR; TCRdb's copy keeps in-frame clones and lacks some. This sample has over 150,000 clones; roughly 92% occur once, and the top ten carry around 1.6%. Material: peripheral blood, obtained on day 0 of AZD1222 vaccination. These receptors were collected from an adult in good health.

The CDR3 region is CASSLLTGEQYF. Here the CDR3 DNA reads TGTGCCAGCAGCTTGTTAACCGGCGAGCAGTACTTC. The chain uses TRBV5-6 and TRBJ2-7; no clear D gene. The CDR3 is 12 residues long. Germline CDR1 is SGHDT and CDR2 is YYEEEE. The germline V and J ends were trimmed by 1 base and 6 bases, with 8 bases remaining between them. Full variable domain (missing parts from reference TRBV5-6 and TRBJ2-7): DAGVTQSPTHLIKTRGQQVTLRCSPKSGHDTVSWYQQALGQGPQFIFQYYEEEERQRGNFPDRFSGHQFPNYSSELNVNALLLGDSALYLCASSLLTGEQYFGPGTRLTVT.

The CDR3 bases are TGCGCCAGCAGCGAGGGACTAGCGGGAGGTTACGAGCAGTACTTC. Its protein product is CASSEGLAGGYEQYF. The rearrangement links TRBV5-1 to TRBJ2-7; TRBD2 matches 15 bases. V was pared by 4 bases and J by 4 bases, with 3 bases of the junction left unmatched. This CDR3 spans 15 amino acids. Germline CDR1 SGHRS, CDR2 YFSETQ.

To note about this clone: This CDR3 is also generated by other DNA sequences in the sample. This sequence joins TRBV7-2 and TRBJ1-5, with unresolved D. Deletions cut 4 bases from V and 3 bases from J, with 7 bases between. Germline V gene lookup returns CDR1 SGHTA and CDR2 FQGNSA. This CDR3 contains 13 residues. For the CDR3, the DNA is TGTGCCAGCAGCTCAACCTACAATCAGCCCCAGCATTTT. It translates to CASSSTYNQPQHF.

This chain's CDR3 is CASSLAGGLGGEQFF. DNA of the CDR3: TGCGCCAGCAGCTTGGCCGGTGGTCTCGGTGGTGAGCAGTTCTTC. This sequence joins TRBV5-1 and TRBJ2-1, with unresolved D. There are 15 residues in the CDR3. Germline lookup yields CDR1 SGHRS and CDR2 YFSETQ. V shed 0 bases and J shed 9 bases, with 16 bases lying between them. The variable domain in full, with the rest retrieved from reference TRBV5-1 and TRBJ2-1, is KAGVTQTPRYLIKTRGQQVTLSCSPISGHRSVSWYQQTPGQGLQFLFEYFSETQRNKGNFPGRFSGRQFSNSRSEMNVSTLELGDSALYLCASSLAGGLGGEQFFGPGTRLTVL.

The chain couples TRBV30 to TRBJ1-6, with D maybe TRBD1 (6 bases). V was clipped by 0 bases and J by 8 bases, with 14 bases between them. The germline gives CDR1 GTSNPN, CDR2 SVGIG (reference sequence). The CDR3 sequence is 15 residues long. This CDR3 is CAWSVHTGNHSPLHF. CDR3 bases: TGTGCCTGGAGTGTACATACAGGGAATCATTCACCCCTCCACTTT.

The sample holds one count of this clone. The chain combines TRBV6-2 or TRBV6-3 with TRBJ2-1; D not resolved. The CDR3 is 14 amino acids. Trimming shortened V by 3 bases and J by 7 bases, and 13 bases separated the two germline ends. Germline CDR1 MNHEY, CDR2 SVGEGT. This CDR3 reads CASSYPSPGNEQFF. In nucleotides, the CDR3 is TGTGCCAGCAGTTATCCTTCACCTGGGAATGAGCAGTTCTTC.

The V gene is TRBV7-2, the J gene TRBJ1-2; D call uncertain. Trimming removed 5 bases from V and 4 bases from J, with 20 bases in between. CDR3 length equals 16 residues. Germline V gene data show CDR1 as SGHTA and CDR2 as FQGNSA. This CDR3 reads CASSLRRQSVSYGYTF. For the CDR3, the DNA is TGTGCCAGCAGCCTCCGGAGGCAGTCTGTTTCCTATGGCTACACCTTC.

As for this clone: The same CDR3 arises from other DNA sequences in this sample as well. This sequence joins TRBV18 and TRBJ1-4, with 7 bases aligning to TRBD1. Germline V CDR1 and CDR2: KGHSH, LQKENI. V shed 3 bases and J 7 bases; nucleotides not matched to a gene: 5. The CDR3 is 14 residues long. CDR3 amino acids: CASSPDRVGEKLFF. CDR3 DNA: TGTGCCAGCTCACCTGACAGGGTTGGTGAAAAACTGTTTTTT.

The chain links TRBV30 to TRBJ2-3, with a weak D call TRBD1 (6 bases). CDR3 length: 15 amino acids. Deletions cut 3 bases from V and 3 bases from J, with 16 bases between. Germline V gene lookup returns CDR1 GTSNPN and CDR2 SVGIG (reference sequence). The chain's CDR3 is CAWSTGSERTDTQYF. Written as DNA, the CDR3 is TGTGCCTGGAGCACAGGGTCAGAGCGAACAGATACGCAGTATTTT. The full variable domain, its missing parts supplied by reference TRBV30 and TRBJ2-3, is SQTIHQWPATLVQPVGSPLSLECTVEGTSNPNLYWYRQAAGRGLQLLFYSVGIGQISSEVPQNLSASRPQDRQFILSSKKLLLSDSGFYLCAWSTGSERTDTQYFGPGTRLTVL.

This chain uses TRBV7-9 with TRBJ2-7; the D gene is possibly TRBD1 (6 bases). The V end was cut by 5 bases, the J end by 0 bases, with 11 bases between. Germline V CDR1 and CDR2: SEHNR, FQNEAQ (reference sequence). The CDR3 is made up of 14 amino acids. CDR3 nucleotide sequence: TGTGCCAGCAGCGACAGGTTGGGCTCCTACGAGCAGTACTTC. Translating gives CASSDRLGSYEQYF.

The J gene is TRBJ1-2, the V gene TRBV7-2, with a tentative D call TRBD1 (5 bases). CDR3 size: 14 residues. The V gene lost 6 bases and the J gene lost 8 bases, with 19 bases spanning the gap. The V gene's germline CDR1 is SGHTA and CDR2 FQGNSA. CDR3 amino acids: CASSYGGPGRGYTF. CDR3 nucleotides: TGTGCCAGCAGTTATGGAGGGCCAGGGCGCGGCTACACCTTC.

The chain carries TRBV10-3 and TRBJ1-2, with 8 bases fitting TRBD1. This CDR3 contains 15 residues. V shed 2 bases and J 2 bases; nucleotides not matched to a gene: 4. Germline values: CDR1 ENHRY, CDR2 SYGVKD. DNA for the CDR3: TGTGCCATCAGTGAGGAGGCAGGGGGCAACTATGGCTACACCTTC. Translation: CAISEEAGGNYGYTF.

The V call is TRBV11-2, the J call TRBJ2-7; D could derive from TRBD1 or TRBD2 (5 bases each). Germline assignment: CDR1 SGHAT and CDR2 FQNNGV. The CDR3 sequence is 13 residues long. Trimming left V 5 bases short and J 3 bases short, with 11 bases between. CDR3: CASSPRGHYEQYF. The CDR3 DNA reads TGTGCCAGCAGCCCCCGGGGCCACTACGAGCAGTACTTC.

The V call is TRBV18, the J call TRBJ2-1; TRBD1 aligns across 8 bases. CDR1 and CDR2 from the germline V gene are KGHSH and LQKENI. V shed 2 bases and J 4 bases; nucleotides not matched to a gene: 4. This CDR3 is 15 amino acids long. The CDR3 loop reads CASSPGTGLYNEQFF. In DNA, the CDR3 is TGTGCCAGCTCACCAGGGACAGGTCTGTACAATGAGCAGTTCTTC.

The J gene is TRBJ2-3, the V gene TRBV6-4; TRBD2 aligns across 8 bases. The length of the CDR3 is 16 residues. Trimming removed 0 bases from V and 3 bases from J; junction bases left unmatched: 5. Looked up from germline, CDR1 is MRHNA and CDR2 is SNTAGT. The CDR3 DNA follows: TGTGCCAGCAGTGACTCCAGCGGGAGTGGTACAGATACGCAGTATTTT. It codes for CASSDSSGSGTDTQYF.

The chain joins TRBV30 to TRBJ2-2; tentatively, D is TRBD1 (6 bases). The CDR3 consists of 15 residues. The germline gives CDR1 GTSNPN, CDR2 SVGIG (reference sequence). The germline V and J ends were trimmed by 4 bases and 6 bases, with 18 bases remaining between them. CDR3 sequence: CAWKSDRTDPGELFF. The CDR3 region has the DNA TGTGCCTGGAAAAGTGACCGGACAGACCCCGGGGAGCTGTTTTTT.

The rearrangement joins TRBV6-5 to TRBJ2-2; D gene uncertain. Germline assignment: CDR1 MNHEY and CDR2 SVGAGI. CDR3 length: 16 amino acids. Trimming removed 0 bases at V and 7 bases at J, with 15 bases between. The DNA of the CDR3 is TGTGCCAGCAGTTACTCCGGACGTTTAAAAATCGGGGAGCTGTTTTTT. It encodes CASSYSGRLKIGELFF.

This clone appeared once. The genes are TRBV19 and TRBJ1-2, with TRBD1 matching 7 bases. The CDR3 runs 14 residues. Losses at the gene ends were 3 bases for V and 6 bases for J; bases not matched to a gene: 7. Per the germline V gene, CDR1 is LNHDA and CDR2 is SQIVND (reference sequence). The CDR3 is CASSMTGTLNGYTF. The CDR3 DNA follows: TGTGCCAGTAGTATGACAGGGACCTTGAATGGCTACACCTTC.

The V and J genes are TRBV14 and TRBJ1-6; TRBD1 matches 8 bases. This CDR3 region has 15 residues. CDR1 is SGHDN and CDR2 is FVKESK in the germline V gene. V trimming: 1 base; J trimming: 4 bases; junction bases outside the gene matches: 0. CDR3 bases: TGTGCCAGCAGCCAAGGACAGGGGTATAATTCACCCCTCCACTTT. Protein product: CASSQGQGYNSPLHF.

CDR3 region: CASSISRTHNNEQFF. In DNA, the CDR3 is TGTGCCAGTAGTATAAGCAGGACCCATAACAATGAGCAGTTCTTC. The J gene is TRBJ2-1, the V gene TRBV19; D is unclear. Trimming shortened V by 2 bases and J by 5 bases, and 13 bases separated the two germline ends. Germline V gene data show CDR1 as LNHDA and CDR2 as SQIVND (reference sequence). This CDR3 is 15 amino acids long. Variable domain in full (rest from reference TRBV19 and TRBJ2-1): DGGITQSPKYLFRKEGQNVTLSCEQNLNHDAMYWYRQDPGQGLRLIYYSQIVNDFQKGDIAEGYSVSREKKESFPLTVTSAQKNPTAFYLCASSISRTHNNEQFFGPGTRLTVL.

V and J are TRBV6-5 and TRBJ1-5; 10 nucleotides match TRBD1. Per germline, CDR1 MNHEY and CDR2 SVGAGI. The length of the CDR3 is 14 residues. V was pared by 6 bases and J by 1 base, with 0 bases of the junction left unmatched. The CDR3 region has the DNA TGTGCCAGCAGGGGACAGGGGAGCAATCAGCCCCAGCATTTT. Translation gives CASRGQGSNQPQHF.

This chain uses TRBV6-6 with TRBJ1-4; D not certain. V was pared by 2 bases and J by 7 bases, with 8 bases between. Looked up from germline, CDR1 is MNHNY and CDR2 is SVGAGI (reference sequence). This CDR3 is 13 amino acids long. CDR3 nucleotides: TGTGCCAGCAGTTACGAACGGGGTGAAAAACTGTTTTTT. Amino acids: CASSYERGEKLFF.

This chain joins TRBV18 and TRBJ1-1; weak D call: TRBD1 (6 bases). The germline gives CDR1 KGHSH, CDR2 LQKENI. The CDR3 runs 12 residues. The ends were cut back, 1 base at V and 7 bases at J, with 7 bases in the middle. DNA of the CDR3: TGTGCCAGCTCACCACGACAGGATGAAGCTTTCTTT. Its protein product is CASSPRQDEAFF.

The CDR3 nucleotides are TGCAGCGTTGGACAGGCTAACTATGGCTACACCTTC. The encoded protein is CSVGQANYGYTF. The chain joins TRBV29-1 to TRBJ1-2, with D possibly being TRBD1 (6 bases). V was pared by 4 bases and J by 0 bases, with 6 bases between. Germline V gene lookup returns CDR1 SQVTM and CDR2 ANQGSEA. The CDR3 is 12 amino acids.

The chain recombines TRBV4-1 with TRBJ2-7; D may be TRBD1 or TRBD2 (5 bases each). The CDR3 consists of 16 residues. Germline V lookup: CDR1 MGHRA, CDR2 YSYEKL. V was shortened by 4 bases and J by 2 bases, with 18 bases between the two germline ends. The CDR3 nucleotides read TGCGCCAGCAGCCGACTATCGACAGACCTTACCTACGAGCAGTACTTC. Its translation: CASSRLSTDLTYEQYF.